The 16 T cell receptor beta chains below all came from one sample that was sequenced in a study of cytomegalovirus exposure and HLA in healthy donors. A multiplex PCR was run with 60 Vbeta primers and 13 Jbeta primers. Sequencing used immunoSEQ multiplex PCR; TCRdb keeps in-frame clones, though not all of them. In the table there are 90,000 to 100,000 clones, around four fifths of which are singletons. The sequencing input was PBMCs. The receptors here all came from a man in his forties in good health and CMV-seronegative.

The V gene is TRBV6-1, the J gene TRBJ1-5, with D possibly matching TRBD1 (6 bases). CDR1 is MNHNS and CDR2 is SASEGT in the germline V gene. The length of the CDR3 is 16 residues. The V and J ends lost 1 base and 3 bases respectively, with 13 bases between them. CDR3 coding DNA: TGTGCCAGCAGTGAAGGGGGACACCTTCTCAATCAGCCCCAGCATTTT. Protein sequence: CASSEGGHLLNQPQHF.

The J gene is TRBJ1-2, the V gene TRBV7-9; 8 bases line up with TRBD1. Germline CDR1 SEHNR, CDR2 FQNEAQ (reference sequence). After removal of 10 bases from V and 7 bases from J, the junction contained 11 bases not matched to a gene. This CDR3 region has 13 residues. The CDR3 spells CAISLTGDFGYTF. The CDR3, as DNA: TGTGCCATCTCTCTGACAGGGGATTTTGGCTACACCTTC. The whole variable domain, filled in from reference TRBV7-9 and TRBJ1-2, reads DTGVSQNPRHKITKRGQNVTFRCDPISEHNRLYWYRQTLGQGPEFLTYFQNEAQLEKSRLLSDRFSAERPKGSFSTLEIQRTEQGDSAMYLCAISLTGDFGYTFGSGTRLTVV.

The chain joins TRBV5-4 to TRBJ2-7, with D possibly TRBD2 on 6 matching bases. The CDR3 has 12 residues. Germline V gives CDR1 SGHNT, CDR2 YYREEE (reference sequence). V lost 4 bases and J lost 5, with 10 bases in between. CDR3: CASSGAGNEQYF. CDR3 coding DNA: TGTGCCAGCAGCGGGGCGGGAAACGAGCAGTACTTC.

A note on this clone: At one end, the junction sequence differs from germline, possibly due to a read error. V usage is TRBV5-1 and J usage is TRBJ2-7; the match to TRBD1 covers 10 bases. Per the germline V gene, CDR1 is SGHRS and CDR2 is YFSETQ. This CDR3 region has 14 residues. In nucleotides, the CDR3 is TGCGCCAGCAGTCGCGGACAGGGGGTAGTTGAGCAGTGCTTC. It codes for CASSRGQGVVEQCF.

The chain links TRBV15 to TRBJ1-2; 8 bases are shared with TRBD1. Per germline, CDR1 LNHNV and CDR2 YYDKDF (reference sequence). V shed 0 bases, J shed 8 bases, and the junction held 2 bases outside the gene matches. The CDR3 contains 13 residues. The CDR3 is CATSRDRQGGYTF. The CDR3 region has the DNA TGTGCCACCAGCAGAGATCGACAGGGGGGCTACACCTTC.

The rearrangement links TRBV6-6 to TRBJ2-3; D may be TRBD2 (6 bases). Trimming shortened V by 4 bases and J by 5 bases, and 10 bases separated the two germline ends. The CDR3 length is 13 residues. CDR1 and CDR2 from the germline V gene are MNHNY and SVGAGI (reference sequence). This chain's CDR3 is CASSSLAVDTQYF. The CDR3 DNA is TGTGCCAGCAGTTCCTTAGCGGTAGATACGCAGTATTTT.

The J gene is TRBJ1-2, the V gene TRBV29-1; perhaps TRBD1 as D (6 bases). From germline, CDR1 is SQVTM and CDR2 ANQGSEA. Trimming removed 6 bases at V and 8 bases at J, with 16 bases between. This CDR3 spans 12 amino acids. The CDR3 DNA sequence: TGCAGCGTGGAAAAAACAGGGCACGGCTACACCTTC. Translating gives CSVEKTGHGYTF.

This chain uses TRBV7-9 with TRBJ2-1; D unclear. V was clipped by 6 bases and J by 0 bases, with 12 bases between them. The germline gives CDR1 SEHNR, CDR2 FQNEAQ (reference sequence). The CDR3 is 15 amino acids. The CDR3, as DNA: TGTGCCAGCAGGTCATATGTGAGCTCCTACAATGAGCAGTTCTTC. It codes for CASRSYVSSYNEQFF.

CDR3 DNA sequence: TGCGCCAGCAGCTTGATACAGCTGAACACCGGGGAGCTGTTTTTT. Its translation is CASSLIQLNTGELFF. The chain has TRBV5-1 and TRBJ2-2; D uncertain. The V and J ends lost 1 base and 1 base respectively, with 8 bases between them. The CDR3 contains 15 residues. Per the germline V gene, CDR1 is SGHRS and CDR2 is YFSETQ.

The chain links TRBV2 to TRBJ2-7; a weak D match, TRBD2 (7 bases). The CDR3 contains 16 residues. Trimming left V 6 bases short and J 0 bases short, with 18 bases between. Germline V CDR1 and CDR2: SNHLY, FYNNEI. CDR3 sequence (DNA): TGTGCCAGCAGCAGGGAGGGGGTGCTCCACTCCTACGAGCAGTACTTC. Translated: CASSREGVLHSYEQYF. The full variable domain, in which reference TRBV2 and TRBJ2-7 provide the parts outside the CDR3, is EPEVTQTPSHQVTQMGQEVILRCVPISNHLYFYWYRQILGQKVEFLVSFYNNEISEKSEIFDDQFSVERPDGSNFTLKIRSTKLEDSAMYFCASSREGVLHSYEQYFGPGTRLTVT.

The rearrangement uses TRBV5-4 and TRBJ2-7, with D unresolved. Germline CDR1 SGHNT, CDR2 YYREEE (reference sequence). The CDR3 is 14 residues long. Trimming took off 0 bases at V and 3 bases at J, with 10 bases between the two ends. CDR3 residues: CASSLVSASYEQYF. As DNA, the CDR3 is TGTGCCAGCAGCTTGGTTTCAGCGAGCTACGAGCAGTACTTC.

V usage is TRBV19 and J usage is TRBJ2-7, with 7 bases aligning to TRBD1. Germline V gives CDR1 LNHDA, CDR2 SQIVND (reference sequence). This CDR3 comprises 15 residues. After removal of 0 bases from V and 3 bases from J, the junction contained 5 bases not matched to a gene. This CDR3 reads CASSIDPRDSYEQYF. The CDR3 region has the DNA TGTGCCAGTAGTATAGATCCCAGGGACAGCTACGAGCAGTACTTC.

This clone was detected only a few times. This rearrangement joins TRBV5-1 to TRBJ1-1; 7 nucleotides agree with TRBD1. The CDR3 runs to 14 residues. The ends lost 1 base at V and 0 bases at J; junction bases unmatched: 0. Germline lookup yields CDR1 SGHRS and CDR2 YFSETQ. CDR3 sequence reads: CASSLQGVNTEAFF. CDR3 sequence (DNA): TGCGCCAGCAGCTTGCAGGGGGTGAACACTGAAGCTTTCTTT.

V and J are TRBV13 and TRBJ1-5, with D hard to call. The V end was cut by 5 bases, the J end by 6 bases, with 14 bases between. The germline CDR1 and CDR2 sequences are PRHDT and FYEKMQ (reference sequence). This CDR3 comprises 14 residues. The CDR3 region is CASSLTGYGQPQHF. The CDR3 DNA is TGTGCCAGCAGCCTGACGGGGTACGGTCAGCCCCAGCATTTT. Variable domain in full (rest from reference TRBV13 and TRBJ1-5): AAGVIQSPRHLIKEKRETATLKCYPIPRHDTVYWYQQGPGQDPQFLISFYEKMQSDKGSIPDRFSAQQFSDYHSELNMSSLELGDSALYFCASSLTGYGQPQHFGDGTRLSIL.

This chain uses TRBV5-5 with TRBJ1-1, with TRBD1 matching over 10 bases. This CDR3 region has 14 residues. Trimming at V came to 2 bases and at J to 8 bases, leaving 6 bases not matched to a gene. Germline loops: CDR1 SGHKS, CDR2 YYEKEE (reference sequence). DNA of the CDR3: TGTGCCAGCAGCTTATACGGACAGGGGGGAGAAGCTTTCTTT. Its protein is CASSLYGQGGEAFF.

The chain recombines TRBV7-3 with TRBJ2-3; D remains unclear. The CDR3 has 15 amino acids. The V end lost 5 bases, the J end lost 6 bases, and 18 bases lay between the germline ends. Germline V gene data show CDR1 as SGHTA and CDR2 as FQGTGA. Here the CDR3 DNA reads TGTGCCAGCAGCGACCAAGAGACGGGTCTGGATACGCAGTATTTT. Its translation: CASSDQETGLDTQYF.